Following are 24 T cell receptor beta chains from one sample sequenced in a study of T cells after yellow fever vaccination. TCRdb independently ran MiXCR on the 5' RACE reads; one entry per CDR3 protein. The data show some 350,000 distinct CDR3 sequences, about 6% seen once. Here the sequenced sample was PBMCs, taken 5 days after the yellow fever booster vaccination. Source of these receptors: a man aged 30-40 years who received the YFV17D yellow fever vaccine.

In its sample, this clonotype was seen many times. The rearrangement uses TRBV11-2 and TRBJ2-3; D is perhaps TRBD2 (5 bases). V gave up 4 bases and J gave up 1 base, with 27 bases separating them. The CDR3 consists of 20 residues. Looked up from germline, CDR1 is SGHAT and CDR2 is FQNNGV. The CDR3 region is CASSSRGRSGRSGGTDTQYF. The CDR3 DNA is TGTGCCAGCAGCTCCCGAGGACGCTCTGGACGGAGCGGAGGCACAGATACGCAGTATTTT.

This clonotype appeared a few times. This chain joins TRBV20-1 and TRBJ2-1; D possibly corresponds to TRBD2 (5 bases). CDR3 length: 16 amino acids. With 4 bases removed from V and 0 bases from J, the gap between germline ends came to 16 bases. In germline, CDR1 is DFQATT, CDR2 SNEGSKA (reference sequence). The CDR3 loop reads CSATPGLAASYNEQFF. Written as DNA, the CDR3 is TGCAGTGCTACTCCAGGACTGGCCGCCTCCTACAATGAGCAGTTCTTC.

This clonotype was seen ten or more times. The V and J genes are TRBV5-6 and TRBJ2-7; D uncertain. Germline values: CDR1 SGHDT, CDR2 YYEEEE. Between the trimmed V and J ends, which lost 1 base and 2 bases, there was a span of 16 bases. The CDR3 sequence is 16 residues long. In nucleotides, the CDR3 is TGTGCCAGCAGCTTGAACCCTTTTGGGGTAACCTACGAGCAGTACTTC. It is translated as CASSLNPFGVTYEQYF.

This clonotype was seen repeatedly, ten times or more. The gene calls are TRBV6-1 and TRBJ2-7, with a possible D match to TRBD1 (5 bases). The CDR3 covers 14 residues. Trimming stripped 6 bases from V and 1 base from J, with 13 bases between. Germline V CDR1 and CDR2: MNHNS, SASEGT. The CDR3 protein is CASRSFRESYEQYF. The CDR3 DNA reads as TGTGCCAGCAGATCTTTCAGGGAATCCTACGAGCAGTACTTC.

This clonotype was seen ten or more times. The chain joins TRBV3-1 to TRBJ2-5; D is unresolved. Trimming shortened V by 0 bases and J by 5 bases, and 16 bases separated the two germline ends. The CDR3 sequence is 16 residues long. The V gene's germline CDR1 is LGHDT and CDR2 YNNKEL (reference sequence). This CDR3 reads CASSQDSTRPWETQYF. CDR3 DNA: TGTGCCAGCAGCCAAGATTCCACCCGCCCGTGGGAGACCCAGTACTTC.

This clonotype has a count of ten or more. This rearrangement joins TRBV9 to TRBJ2-7; D is possibly TRBD1 (7 bases). Per the germline V gene, CDR1 is SGDLS and CDR2 is YYNGEE. V lost 4 bases and J lost 3, with 17 bases in between. CDR3 length equals 15 residues. CDR3 sequence: CASSPRAGQIYEQYF. The CDR3 region has the DNA TGTGCCAGCAGCCCAAGGGCGGGACAGATCTACGAGCAGTACTTC.

This clonotype was observed many times. The rearrangement joins TRBV4-3 to TRBJ2-7, with D uncertain. Trimming pared 1 base from V and 1 base from J, leaving 11 bases between. The CDR3 is 15 amino acids. The germline CDR1 and CDR2 sequences are LGHNA and YSLEER. For the CDR3, the DNA is TGCGCCAGCAGCCAAGTACATGGCCCGTCCTACGAGCAGTACTTC. Encoded protein: CASSQVHGPSYEQYF.

This clonotype was counted at least ten times. The chain has TRBV10-1 and TRBJ2-3; 8 nucleotides match TRBD2. V trimming: 0 bases; J trimming: 6 bases; junction bases outside the gene matches: 5. CDR1 is WNHNN and CDR2 is SYGVQD in the germline V gene (reference sequence). The CDR3 sequence is 15 residues long. The CDR3 loop is CASSESTAGADTQYF. Written as DNA, the CDR3 is TGCGCCAGCAGTGAGTCGACAGCGGGAGCCGATACGCAGTATTTT.

V usage is TRBV6-5 and J usage is TRBJ1-6; D is uncertain. The length of the CDR3 is 16 residues. CDR1 MNHEY and CDR2 SVGAGI come from the germline V gene. The ends were cut back, 0 bases at V and 7 bases at J, with 13 bases in the middle. The chain's CDR3 is CASSYSNRAKNSPLHF. The CDR3 nucleotides are TGTGCCAGCAGTTACTCGAATAGGGCCAAAAATTCACCCCTCCACTTT.

This chain uses TRBV5-6 with TRBJ2-7; 13 bases match TRBD2. The germline CDR1 and CDR2 sequences are SGHDT and YYEEEE. The CDR3 spans 18 residues. Trimming removed 4 bases from V and 6 bases from J; junction bases left unmatched: 16. CDR3 region: CASSGGTSGTLQTGEQYF. The CDR3 region has the DNA TGTGCCAGCAGCGGCGGGACTAGCGGGACCCTCCAGACGGGCGAGCAGTACTTC.

This rearrangement joins TRBV20-1 to TRBJ2-1, with 9 positions matching TRBD2. The germline V gene has CDR1 DFQATT and CDR2 SNEGSKA (reference sequence). CDR3 length equals 14 residues. V shed 7 bases, J shed 8 bases, and the junction held 12 bases outside the gene matches. The CDR3 sequence is CSVYLAGYGDEQFF. The CDR3, as DNA: TGCAGTGTCTATCTAGCGGGATATGGCGATGAGCAGTTCTTC.

This clonotype has at least ten counts. This rearrangement joins TRBV20-1 to TRBJ2-7, with D maybe TRBD2 (6 bases). Germline V gives CDR1 DFQATT, CDR2 SNEGSKA (reference sequence). CDR3 length: 13 residues. V dropped 1 base and J dropped 5 bases, with 12 bases sitting between them. The CDR3 bases are TGCAGTGCTAGAGGGACTATGGTGGACGAGCAGTACTTC. Protein: CSARGTMVDEQYF.

V usage is TRBV3-1 and J usage is TRBJ2-7; perhaps D is TRBD1 or TRBD2 (6 bases each). Germline CDR1 is LGHDT and CDR2 is YNNKEL (reference sequence). The length of the CDR3 is 17 residues. V was cut by 3 bases and J by 5 bases, with 23 bases left in between. The CDR3 region has the DNA TGTGCCAGCAGCCATTTCCGTGGAGGGCAGGGGTTTCACGAGCAGTACTTC. It translates to CASSHFRGGQGFHEQYF.

This clonotype was seen repeatedly, ten times or more. The gene calls are TRBV6-5 and TRBJ2-7, with TRBD2 matching over 8 bases. Germline-derived CDR1 and CDR2 are MNHEY and SVGAGI. After removal of 7 bases from V and 0 bases from J, the junction contained 11 bases not matched to a gene. CDR3 length: 16 amino acids. The CDR3 spells CASTRFTSGSSYEQYF. CDR3 in DNA: TGTGCCAGCACCCGATTTACTAGCGGCAGCTCCTACGAGCAGTACTTC.

This clonotype has at least ten counts. Written as DNA, the CDR3 is TGTGCCAGCAGCTTGGGTAGCGGGAGGTCCTCCTACGAGCAGTACTTC. The encoded protein is CASSLGSGRSSYEQYF. The chain uses TRBV7-9 and TRBJ2-7, with 10 nucleotides matching TRBD2. CDR1 is SEHNR and CDR2 is FQNEAQ in the germline V gene (reference sequence). The CDR3 consists of 16 residues. V shed 3 bases and J 0 bases; nucleotides not matched to a gene: 5.

The table lists this clonotype with many counts. V usage is TRBV7-6 and J usage is TRBJ2-4; 10 bases align to TRBD2. The CDR3 is made up of 15 amino acids. Germline CDR1 SGHVS, CDR2 FNYEAQ. V was clipped by 1 base and J by 16 bases; unmatched bases: 13. The CDR3 DNA reads as TGTGCCAGCAGCTTAGGCGGGACTAGCGTGAACCCCCAATACTTC. Its translation: CASSLGGTSVNPQYF.

This clonotype was detected ten times or more. V gene TRBV7-9 combines with J gene TRBJ2-7; 7 bases line up with TRBD1. This CDR3 is 14 amino acids long. V was pared by 5 bases and J by 5 bases, with 9 bases of the junction left unmatched. Germline CDR1 is SEHNR and CDR2 is FQNEAQ (reference sequence). CDR3 bases: TGTGCCAGCAGCCCCACGGACAGGCGGGACGAGCAGTACTTC. Amino acids: CASSPTDRRDEQYF.

V is TRBV29-1 and J is TRBJ2-3, with D unresolved. Germline V gene lookup returns CDR1 SQVTM and CDR2 ANQGSEA. The length of the CDR3 is 11 residues. Trimming cost V 0 bases and J 6 bases, with 4 bases left between them. CDR3 amino acids: CSVEDLDTQYF. The CDR3 nucleotides read TGCAGCGTTGAAGATCTGGATACGCAGTATTTT.

In nucleotides, the CDR3 is TGTGCCATCAGAGACACAGGGATGAACACTGAAGCTTTCTTT. It encodes CAIRDTGMNTEAFF. V usage is TRBV10-3 and J usage is TRBJ1-1, with D possibly TRBD1 on 6 matching bases. CDR1 ENHRY and CDR2 SYGVKD come from the germline V gene. V was cut by 6 bases and J by 0 bases, with 11 bases left in between. This CDR3 region has 14 residues.

The V gene is TRBV20-1, the J gene TRBJ2-1; 10 bases map to TRBD2. The CDR3 length is 16 residues. The V and J ends lost 4 bases and 0 bases, in that order; junction bases with no gene match: 6. Germline CDR1 is DFQATT and CDR2 is SNEGSKA (reference sequence). CDR3 region: CSAMGLARSSYNEQFF. The CDR3 DNA is TGCAGTGCTATGGGACTAGCGCGGAGCTCCTACAATGAGCAGTTCTTC.

This clonotype was observed a few times. J is TRBJ2-3 and V is TRBV28; 7 positions agree with TRBD1. Germline V lookup: CDR1 MDHEN, CDR2 SYDVKM. The CDR3 runs to 14 residues. V lost 6 bases and J lost 3; bases outside the gene matches: 6. The CDR3 DNA sequence: TGTGCCAGCAGAAGGGGGCAAGGGACAGATACGCAGTATTTT. This gives the protein CASRRGQGTDTQYF.

J is TRBJ2-7 and V is TRBV4-1; 7 nucleotides match TRBD1. The CDR3 loop spans 15 amino acids. Germline CDR1 and CDR2: MGHRA and YSYEKL. The V segment lost 3 bases and the J segment 4 bases; nucleotides outside the gene matches: 9. This chain's CDR3 is CASSQQSKGAYEQYF. The CDR3 nucleotides read TGCGCCAGCAGCCAGCAATCAAAGGGGGCTTACGAGCAGTACTTC.

This clonotype has just a few counts. This sequence may be a read error, since a much larger clone differs from it by one base. The chain couples TRBV15 to TRBJ1-5; D not certain. This CDR3 has 12 residues. Germline CDR1 LNHNV, CDR2 YYDKDF (reference sequence). The germline V and J ends were trimmed by 2 bases and 1 base, with 0 bases remaining between them. CDR3 sequence reads: CATSRSNQPQHF. The CDR3 DNA is TGTGCCACCAGCAGAAGCAATCAGCCCCAGCATTTT. The full variable domain, its missing parts supplied by reference TRBV15 and TRBJ1-5, is DAMVIQNPRYQVTQFGKPVTLSCSQTLNHNVMYWYQQKSSQAPKLLFHYYDKDFNNEADTPDNFQSRRPNTSFCFLDIRSPGLGDTAMYLCATSRSNQPQHFGDGTRLSIL.

This clonotype was seen only a few times. The chain couples TRBV5-1 to TRBJ2-5; 7 positions match TRBD1. J was trimmed by 4 bases and V by 4 bases; bases with no gene match: 7. Germline V lookup: CDR1 SGHRS, CDR2 YFSETQ. The CDR3 spans 14 residues. As DNA, the CDR3 is TGCGCCAGCAGCCCGGGACAGCGCCCAGAGACCCAGTACTTC. It specifies CASSPGQRPETQYF.